The 18 T cell receptor beta chains listed next were all sequenced from one sample in a study of early T cells in non-severe SARS-CoV-2 infection. TCRdb re-called the 5' RACE reads with MiXCR, one entry per CDR3 protein. There are about 59,000 distinct CDR3 sequences in the sample; roughly a tenth occur only once, and roughly 1.7% lies in the top ten. The sequenced sample was whole blood. These receptors all stem from an adult who was a healthcare worker with PCR-confirmed SARS-CoV-2 infection or an uninfected control (not recorded which).

The chain recombines TRBV5-1 with TRBJ2-2; a weak D match, TRBD1 (6 bases). In germline, CDR1 is SGHRS, CDR2 YFSETQ. Trimming left V 3 bases short and J 7 bases short, with 13 bases between. This CDR3 contains 14 residues. The DNA of the CDR3 is TGCGCCAGCAGCTACAACAGGGCGGGCGGGGAGCTGTTTTTT. Its protein product is CASSYNRAGGELFF. The full variable domain, rest sourced from reference TRBV5-1 and TRBJ2-2, is KAGVTQTPRYLIKTRGQQVTLSCSPISGHRSVSWYQQTPGQGLQFLFEYFSETQRNKGNFPGRFSGRQFSNSRSEMNVSTLELGDSALYLCASSYNRAGGELFFGEGSRLTVL.

This clonotype was recorded at least ten times. This chain connects TRBV2 to TRBJ2-4; D call uncertain. The V gene's germline CDR1 is SNHLY and CDR2 FYNNEI. V was shortened by 8 bases and J by 5 bases, with 16 bases between the two germline ends. This CDR3 region has 14 residues. The chain's CDR3 is CASDEGRIQNIQYF. As DNA, the CDR3 is TGTGCCAGCGATGAAGGTCGGATCCAAAACATTCAGTACTTC. The variable domain in full, completed from reference TRBV2 and TRBJ2-4, reads EPEVTQTPSHQVTQMGQEVILRCVPISNHLYFYWYRQILGQKVEFLVSFYNNEISEKSEIFDDQFSVERPDGSNFTLKIRSTKLEDSAMYFCASDEGRIQNIQYFGAGTRLSVL.

This clonotype came up a few times. V and J are TRBV12-3 or TRBV12-4 and TRBJ2-7; D uncertain. Trimming stripped 1 base from V and 3 bases from J, with 4 bases between. This CDR3 comprises 12 residues. In DNA, the CDR3 is TGTGCCAGCAGTTTAGATATCTACGAGCAGTACTTC. Translation gives CASSLDIYEQYF.

This clonotype has only a few counts. The rearrangement links TRBV4-3 to TRBJ1-6, with a weak D call TRBD1 (5 bases). V lost 8 bases, J lost 7 bases, and 12 bases lay in between. The germline CDR1 and CDR2 sequences are LGHNA and YSLEER. The CDR3 consists of 13 residues. The CDR3 is CASGWDLNSPLHF. The CDR3 DNA follows: TGCGCCAGCGGGTGGGACCTAAATTCACCCCTCCACTTT.

Many counts were recorded for this clonotype. CDR3 coding DNA: TGCGCCAGCAGCACCGGACTGTCGGTCTACGAGCAGTACTTC. Its translation is CASSTGLSVYEQYF. The gene calls are TRBV5-1 and TRBJ2-7; TRBD2 is a possible D gene (5 bases). Germline values: CDR1 SGHRS, CDR2 YFSETQ. The CDR3 length is 14 residues. The V gene lost 4 bases and the J gene lost 3 bases, with 14 bases spanning the gap.

This sequence joins TRBV4-1 and TRBJ2-3; D gene ambiguous. In germline, CDR1 is MGHRA, CDR2 YSYEKL. The CDR3 has 13 amino acids. Trimming stripped 8 bases from V and 1 base from J, with 10 bases between. This chain's CDR3 is CASRKVGTDTQYF. CDR3 coding DNA: TGCGCCAGCCGGAAGGTCGGCACAGATACGCAGTATTTT.

The chain carries TRBV6-5 and TRBJ2-3; 8 positions agree with TRBD2. V lost 0 bases, J lost 0 bases, and 8 bases stayed unmatched. CDR1 is MNHEY, CDR2 SVGAGI, per germline. The length of the CDR3 is 18 residues. The CDR3 region is CASSYSASGPASTDTQYF. In DNA form, the CDR3 reads TGTGCCAGCAGTTACTCGGCTAGCGGGCCCGCTAGCACAGATACGCAGTATTTT.

This clonotype was picked up many times. CDR3 sequence (DNA): TGTGCCAGCACCAACGGGGCGTCTTATTCACCCCTCCACTTT. Translation: CASTNGASYSPLHF. The V gene is TRBV6-6, the J gene TRBJ1-6, with a possible D match to TRBD1 (5 bases). Per the germline V gene, CDR1 is MNHNY and CDR2 is SVGAGI (reference sequence). The germline V and J ends were trimmed by 7 bases and 8 bases, with 15 bases remaining between them. The CDR3 has 14 amino acids.

The rearrangement joins TRBV12-3 or TRBV12-4 to TRBJ2-1, with 11 bases matching TRBD2. Trimming took 7 bases from V and 6 from J; bases not matched to a gene: 5. The CDR3 runs to 14 residues. The CDR3 DNA reads TGTGCCAGCACCGTGACTAGCGGGGTCAATGAGCAGTTCTTC. It specifies CASTVTSGVNEQFF.

This clonotype was recorded at least ten times. The chain joins TRBV11-2 to TRBJ2-7, with 7 nucleotides matching TRBD1. The V segment lost 1 base and the J segment 3 bases; nucleotides outside the gene matches: 6. This CDR3 contains 15 residues. From germline, CDR1 is SGHAT and CDR2 FQNNGV. CDR3 in DNA: TGTGCCAGCAGCTTAGGACAGGGCGATATCTACGAGCAGTACTTC. It codes for CASSLGQGDIYEQYF.

This clonotype has ten or more counts. The J gene is TRBJ1-5, the V gene TRBV25-1, with a tentative D call TRBD1 (5 bases). The CDR3 totals 14 residues. Trimming took off 6 bases at V and 1 base at J, with 10 bases between the two ends. The germline CDR1 and CDR2 sequences are MGHDK and SYGVNS. The CDR3 nucleotides read TGTGCCAGCAGGGTGGGACGGAGCAATCAGCCCCAGCATTTT. Amino acid sequence: CASRVGRSNQPQHF.

The chain links TRBV12-3 or TRBV12-4 to TRBJ1-6; 8 nucleotides match TRBD1. The CDR3 consists of 15 residues. V trimming: 6 bases; J trimming: 7 bases; junction bases outside the gene matches: 8. Here the CDR3 reads CASSPKTGANSPLHF. The CDR3 region has the DNA TGTGCCAGCAGCCCTAAGACAGGGGCGAATTCACCCCTCCACTTT.

This clonotype was found many times. CDR3 sequence: CASVGTGAQPQHF. CDR3 nucleotides: TGTGCCAGTGTCGGGACAGGGGCCCAGCCCCAGCATTTT. The chain uses TRBV19 and TRBJ1-5; 10 bases align to TRBD1. The germline V gene has CDR1 LNHDA and CDR2 SQIVND (reference sequence). The V gene end was trimmed by 8 bases and the J gene end by 7 bases; junction bases not matched to a gene: 5. The CDR3 length is 13 residues.

This clonotype is deemed medium-sized. The J gene is TRBJ2-1, the V gene TRBV7-6; TRBD2 matches 8 bases. This CDR3 is 15 amino acids long. The germline V gene encodes CDR1 SGHVS and CDR2 FNYEAQ. The V segment lost 5 bases and the J segment 7 bases; nucleotides outside the gene matches: 10. CDR3 region: CASSPESGGHNEQFF. The CDR3 DNA follows: TGTGCCAGCAGCCCCGAAAGCGGGGGCCATAATGAGCAGTTCTTC. Based on the CDR3 plus reference TRBV7-6 and TRBJ2-1, the full variable domain is GAGVSQSPRYKVTKRGQDVALRCDPISGHVSLYWYRQALGQGPEFLTYFNYEAQQDKSGLPNDRFSAERPEGSISTLTIQRTEQRDSAMYRCASSPESGGHNEQFFGPGTRLTVL.

This clonotype appeared many times. The CDR3 bases are TGTGCCAGCTCACCGTCGGGACAGGGGGCCTATGGCTACACCTTC. As protein: CASSPSGQGAYGYTF. V is TRBV18 and J is TRBJ1-2; TRBD1 aligns across 12 bases. The CDR3 is made up of 15 amino acids. Germline lookup yields CDR1 KGHSH and CDR2 LQKENI. Trimming at V came to 3 bases and at J to 4 bases, leaving 3 bases not matched to a gene.

This clonotype was detected many times. The V gene is TRBV2, the J gene TRBJ1-5, with no clear D. In germline, CDR1 is SNHLY, CDR2 FYNNEI. V was cut by 9 bases and J by 0 bases, with 12 bases left in between. The CDR3 runs 14 residues. CDR3 protein: CASMTDHSNQPQHF. The CDR3 DNA reads TGTGCCAGTATGACGGATCATAGCAATCAGCCCCAGCATTTT.

This clonotype was detected ten times or more. V is TRBV21-1 and J is TRBJ2-4; TRBD1 is taken as the D call from the table, unchecked against the DNA. TRBV21-1 is a listed pseudogene. This CDR3 spans 16 amino acids. The CDR3 is CASSKGRTIAKNIQYF. CDR3 DNA: TGTGCCAGCAGCAAGGGGCGGACTATAGCCAAAAACATTCAGTACTTC.

Many counts were recorded for this clonotype. V gene TRBV18 combines with J gene TRBJ1-1; D might be TRBD1 (5 bases). The CDR3 totals 16 residues. V lost 3 bases to trimming and J lost 7 bases, with 21 bases between them. Germline CDR1 and CDR2: KGHSH and LQKENI. The CDR3, as DNA: TGTGCCAGCTCACCGGAAATTATCAGGGTCGTGGATGAAGCTTTCTTT. Translated, it gives CASSPEIIRVVDEAFF.